This T cell receptor (beta chain) originates from a study of PD-1 blockade in classical Hodgkin lymphoma. Indicated time point: cycle 4 day 1 (C4D1), after 6 weeks of nivolumab. Every single patient, without exception, relapsed after autologous stem cell transplantation, and brentuximab vedotin exposure varied. Profiling relied on immunoSEQ multiplex PCR, and the TCRdb table lists in-frame clones only, not all of them. The repertoire holds 99,000 or so clones, with about nine tenths as singletons. As concerns this clone: Its antigen is currently unknown.

Study-level results: Although disease activity or prior therapy may be involved, causes of the repertoire differences remain undefined. At baseline, newly diagnosed patients reportedly showed less TCR diversity than healthy donors. At C4D1, TCR diversity had climbed significantly for CD4+ cells, though not for CD8+ cells. Nivolumab initiated under 1 year post-ASCT led to patient exclusion.

Here the sequenced sample was peripheral blood mononuclear cells (PBMCs), taken before the fourth cycle of nivolumab. The receptor comes from a human donor with classical Hodgkin lymphoma.

CDR3 region: CASSLNIIYEQYF. CDR3 DNA: TGTGCCAGCAGTCTTAACATTATCTACGAGCAGTACTTC. This rearrangement joins TRBV28 to TRBJ2-7; no definite D call. CDR3 length: 13 amino acids. Between the trimmed V and J ends, which lost 5 bases and 3 bases, there was a span of 11 bases. CDR1 MDHEN and CDR2 SYDVKM come from the germline V gene.